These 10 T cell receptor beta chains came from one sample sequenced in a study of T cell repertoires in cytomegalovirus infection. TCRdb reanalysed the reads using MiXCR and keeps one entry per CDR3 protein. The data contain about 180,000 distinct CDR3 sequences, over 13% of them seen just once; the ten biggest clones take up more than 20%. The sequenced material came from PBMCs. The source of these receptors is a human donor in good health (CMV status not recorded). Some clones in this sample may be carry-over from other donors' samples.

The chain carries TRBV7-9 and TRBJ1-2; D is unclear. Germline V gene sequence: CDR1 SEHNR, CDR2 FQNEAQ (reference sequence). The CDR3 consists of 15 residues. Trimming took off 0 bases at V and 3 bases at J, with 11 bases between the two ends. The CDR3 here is CASSLADGTHYGYTF. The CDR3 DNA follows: TGTGCCAGCAGCTTAGCCGACGGAACTCACTATGGCTACACCTTC.

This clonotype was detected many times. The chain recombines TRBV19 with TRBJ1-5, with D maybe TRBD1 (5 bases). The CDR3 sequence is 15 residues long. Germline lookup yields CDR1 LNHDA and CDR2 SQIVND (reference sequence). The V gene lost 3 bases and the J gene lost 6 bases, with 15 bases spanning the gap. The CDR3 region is CASSIPGAGIQPQHF. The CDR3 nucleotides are TGTGCCAGTAGTATTCCCGGGGCCGGGATTCAGCCCCAGCATTTT.

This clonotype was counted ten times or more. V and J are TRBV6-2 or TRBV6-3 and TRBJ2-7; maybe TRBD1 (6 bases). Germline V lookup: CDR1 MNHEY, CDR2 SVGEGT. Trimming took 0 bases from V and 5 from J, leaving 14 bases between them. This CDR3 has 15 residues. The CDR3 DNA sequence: TGTGCCAGCAGTTACTCGATAGCCCCAGGGGACGAGCAGTACTTC. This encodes CASSYSIAPGDEQYF.

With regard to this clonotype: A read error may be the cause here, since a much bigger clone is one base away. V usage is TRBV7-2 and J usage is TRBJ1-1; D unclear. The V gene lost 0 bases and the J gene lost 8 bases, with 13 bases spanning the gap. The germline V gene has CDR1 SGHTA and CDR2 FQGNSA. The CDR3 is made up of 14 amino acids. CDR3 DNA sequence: TGTGCCAGCAGCTTAGCGGGTATCAACGGGGAAGCTTTCTTT. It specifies CASSLAGINGEAFF. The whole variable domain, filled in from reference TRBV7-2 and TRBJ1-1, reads GAGVSQSPSNKVTEKGKDVELRCDPISGHTALYWYRQSLGQGLEFLIYFQGNSAPDKSGLPSDRFSAERTGGSVSTLTIQRTQQEDSAVYLCASSLAGINGEAFFGQGTRLTVV.

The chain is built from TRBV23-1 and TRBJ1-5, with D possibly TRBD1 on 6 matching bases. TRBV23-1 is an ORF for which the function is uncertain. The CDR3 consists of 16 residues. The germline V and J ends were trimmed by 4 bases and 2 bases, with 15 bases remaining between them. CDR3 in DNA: TGCGCCAGCAGTCTCCGGGACACGGGCGGCAATCAGCCCCAGCATTTT. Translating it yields CASSLRDTGGNQPQHF.

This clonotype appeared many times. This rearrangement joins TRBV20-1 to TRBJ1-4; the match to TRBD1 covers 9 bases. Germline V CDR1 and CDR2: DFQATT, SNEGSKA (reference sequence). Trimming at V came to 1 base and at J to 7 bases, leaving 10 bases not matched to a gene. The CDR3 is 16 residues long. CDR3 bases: TGCAGTGCTAGAGGCCAAGGACAGGGGAAACTTGAAAAACTGTTTTTT. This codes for CSARGQGQGKLEKLFF.

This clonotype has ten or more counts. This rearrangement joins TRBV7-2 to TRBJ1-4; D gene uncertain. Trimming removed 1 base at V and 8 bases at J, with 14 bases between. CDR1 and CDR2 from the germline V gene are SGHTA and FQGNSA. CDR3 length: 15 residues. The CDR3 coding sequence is TGTGCCAGCAGCTTAGACAGCCGGGGATGGGAAAAACTGTTTTTT. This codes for CASSLDSRGWEKLFF. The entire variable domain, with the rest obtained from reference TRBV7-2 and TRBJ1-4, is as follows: GAGVSQSPSNKVTEKGKDVELRCDPISGHTALYWYRQSLGQGLEFLIYFQGNSAPDKSGLPSDRFSAERTGGSVSTLTIQRTQQEDSAVYLCASSLDSRGWEKLFFGSGTQLSVL.

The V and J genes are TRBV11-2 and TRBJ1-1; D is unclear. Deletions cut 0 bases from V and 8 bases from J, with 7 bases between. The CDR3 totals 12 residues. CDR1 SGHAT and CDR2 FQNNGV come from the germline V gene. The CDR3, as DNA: TGTGCCAGCAGCTTAGATTATGCAGAAGCTTTCTTT. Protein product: CASSLDYAEAFF.

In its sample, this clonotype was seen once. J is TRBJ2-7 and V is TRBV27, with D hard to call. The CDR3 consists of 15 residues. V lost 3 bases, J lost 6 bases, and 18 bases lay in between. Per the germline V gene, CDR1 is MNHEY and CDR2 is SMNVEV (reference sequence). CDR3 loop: CASSFSPTGNSEQYF. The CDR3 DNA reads TGTGCCAGCAGTTTTAGCCCCACTGGAAATAGCGAGCAGTACTTC.

CDR3 sequence: CASSEWPFNTDTQYF. In DNA form, the CDR3 reads TGTGCCAGCAGTGAATGGCCTTTTAACACAGATACGCAGTATTTT. The J gene is TRBJ2-3, the V gene TRBV6-2 or TRBV6-3; D call uncertain. The CDR3 length is 15 residues. Germline V gene sequence: CDR1 MNHEY, CDR2 SVGEGT. V was clipped by 5 bases and J by 2 bases, with 14 bases between them.